The source of this T cell receptor (beta chain) is a study of pediatric ulcerative colitis. Study-wide results and caveats: All ulcerative colitis patients, but no controls, carried two rectal clonotypes.

Germline V lookup: CDR1 SEHNR, CDR2 FQNEAQ (reference sequence). This CDR3 has 13 residues. Trimming pared 3 bases from V and 2 bases from J, leaving 5 bases between. Only one count was recorded for this clone. Antigen: not known. Some clones are missing from TCRdb's copy, which holds only in-frame ones; the method was immunoSEQ multiplex PCR. This sample carries around 64,000 clones, 80% to 90% of them seen once, and the ten largest clones take approximately 3.5%. Sequencing was carried out using blood. This receptor was taken from a boy aged 5-17 years with severe ulcerative colitis. The chain carries TRBV7-9 and TRBJ2-1; D ambiguous. CDR3 protein: CASSFDAYNEQFF. Here the CDR3 DNA reads TGTGCCAGCAGCTTCGACGCCTACAATGAGCAGTTCTTC.